A single sample is the source of the 13 T cell receptor beta chains below, sequenced in a study of blood T cell repertoires in COVID-19. The repertoire was sequenced with immunoSEQ multiplex PCR; TCRdb's copy has only in-frame clones and lacks some. This table has a few hundred thousand clones, around 87% appearing once. Sequenced sample: PBMCs or T cells enriched from blood (not recorded which). Source of these receptors: a man aged 40-55 years in a cohort exposed to, infected with or recovered from COVID-19 (not recorded which).

The CDR3: CASSLDRAKNIQYF. CDR3 DNA sequence: TGTGCCAGCAGTTTGGACAGAGCCAAAAACATTCAGTACTTC. The V gene is TRBV6-5, the J gene TRBJ2-4; a possible D gene is TRBD1 (6 bases). Trimming cost V 4 bases and J 0 bases, with 7 bases left between them. The length of the CDR3 is 14 residues. Germline assignment: CDR1 MNHEY and CDR2 SVGAGI.

This chain uses TRBV10-3 with TRBJ1-2; possibly TRBD1 for D (6 bases). Trimming left V 7 bases short and J 7 bases short, with 13 bases between. Germline CDR1 and CDR2: ENHRY and SYGVKD. The CDR3 totals 12 residues. The DNA of the CDR3 is TGTGCCATCACTGGGGGCGTGGGTGGCTACACCTTC. Protein sequence: CAITGGVGGYTF.

The chain couples TRBV3-1 (or the pseudogene TRBV3-2) to TRBJ2-5, with no clear D. The germline V gene encodes CDR1 LGHDT and CDR2 YNNKEL (reference sequence). V was pared by 5 bases and J by 2 bases, with 12 bases between. The CDR3 runs to 14 residues. For the CDR3, the DNA is TGTGCCAGCAGCACCCCGACTGTGCAAGAGACCCAGTACTTC. This translates into CASSTPTVQETQYF.

The V and J genes are TRBV6-1 and TRBJ2-6; 9 bases agree with TRBD1. The trim removed 4 bases at V and 1 base at J, leaving 8 bases unmatched. CDR1 and CDR2 (germline): MNHNS, SASEGT. The CDR3 covers 18 residues. The CDR3 DNA sequence: TGTGCCAGCAGTGTCCCGGGACAGGGTCGATCTGGGGCCAACGTCCTGACTTTC. It encodes CASSVPGQGRSGANVLTF.

The chain uses TRBV12-5 and TRBJ2-7; TRBD1 aligns across 9 bases. V dropped 5 bases and J dropped 4; count of bases not matched to a gene: 9. CDR1 LGHNT and CDR2 FRNRAP come from the germline V gene. The CDR3 has 15 amino acids. The DNA for the CDR3 is TGTGCTAGTGGTCCCGGACAGGGGAATACGTACGAGCAGTACTTC. The encoded protein is CASGPGQGNTYEQYF.

The chain carries TRBV7-9 and TRBJ2-2; 7 bases match TRBD1. V lost 4 bases, J lost 7 bases, and 15 bases stayed unmatched. The CDR3 spans 17 residues. Per the germline V gene, CDR1 is SEHNR and CDR2 is FQNEAQ (reference sequence). The CDR3, as DNA: TGTGCCAGCAGCTCCCTGTTGGGGAAACAGGGGCACGGGGAGCTGTTTTTT. Translating it yields CASSSLLGKQGHGELFF.

The count of this clone is one. This chain links TRBV27 with TRBJ2-6; 11 bases are a match to TRBD1. V gave up 3 bases and J gave up 3 bases; unmatched junction bases: 10. The CDR3 runs to 19 residues. CDR1 and CDR2 (germline): MNHEY, SMNVEV (reference sequence). CDR3 bases: TGTGCCAGCAGTTTCGCCGGGACAGGGGGTGGTAGTGGGGCCAACGTCCTGACTTTC. This sequence encodes CASSFAGTGGGSGANVLTF.

The chain recombines TRBV18 with TRBJ2-5; D is unresolved. Trimming cost V 3 bases and J 2 bases, with 13 bases left between them. The CDR3 length is 15 residues. Germline lookup yields CDR1 KGHSH and CDR2 LQKENI. The DNA of the CDR3 is TGTGCCAGCTCACCCCAGCCGGCGGCGCAAGAGACCCAGTACTTC. The encoded protein is CASSPQPAAQETQYF.

CDR3 DNA: TGCGCCAGCAGTCGGGGTTCCTACAATGAGCAGTTCTTC. Translated: CASSRGSYNEQFF. V gene TRBV5-1 combines with J gene TRBJ2-1, with D possibly TRBD2 on 5 matching bases. V was clipped by 5 bases and J by 1 base, with 7 bases between them. Germline assignment: CDR1 SGHRS and CDR2 YFSETQ. This CDR3 is 13 amino acids long.

The rearrangement uses TRBV19 and TRBJ2-1, with TRBD2 identical over 9 bases. Trimming took 5 bases from V and 0 from J; bases not matched to a gene: 8. This CDR3 comprises 17 residues. CDR1 is LNHDA and CDR2 is SQIVND in the germline V gene (reference sequence). The CDR3 sequence: CASSPRGRASSYNEQFF. Written as DNA, the CDR3 is TGTGCCAGTAGTCCTCGCGGGAGGGCTAGCTCCTACAATGAGCAGTTCTTC.

The rearrangement joins TRBV5-1 to TRBJ1-1, with TRBD1 matching over 7 bases. J gave up 1 base and V 0 bases, and 6 bases lay outside the gene matches. The CDR3 is made up of 16 amino acids. The germline V gene has CDR1 SGHRS and CDR2 YFSETQ. The CDR3 region has the DNA TGCGCCAGCAGCTTGGAAGGGGGCATTGGGAACACTGAAGCTTTCTTT. Protein: CASSLEGGIGNTEAFF.

The CDR3 DNA is TGTGCCAGTAGTGAACAGGGGGCGAACACCGGGGAGCTGTTTTTT. This sequence encodes CASSEQGANTGELFF. The V and J genes are TRBV19 and TRBJ2-2, with 8 bases that match TRBD1. The CDR3 totals 15 residues. V shed 5 bases, J shed 0 bases, and the junction held 2 bases outside the gene matches. Germline-derived CDR1 and CDR2 are LNHDA and SQIVND (reference sequence).

The chain has TRBV15 and TRBJ1-4; a weak D match, TRBD1 (6 bases). V gave up 3 bases and J gave up 4 bases, with 9 bases separating them. CDR1 is LNHNV, CDR2 YYDKDF, per germline (reference sequence). This CDR3 has 14 amino acids. The CDR3 DNA reads as TGTGCCACCAGCAGGACAGGAATTAATGAAAAACTGTTTTTT. Protein: CATSRTGINEKLFF.